One sample yielded the 21 T cell receptor beta chains listed below, sequenced in a study of response to subunit inactivated influenza vaccine. TCRdb passed the RT-PCR reads through MiXCR, listing each CDR3 protein once. The table has fewer than 550,000 distinct CDR3 sequences, less than 30% seen once; the top ten hold about 1.9%. The material sequenced was CD4+ T cells sorted from PBMCs, taken approximately 5 days after vaccination. The receptors originated from a man over 45 who received an inactivated influenza vaccine.

The V call is TRBV3-1, the J call TRBJ2-1; D is uncertain. The CDR3 totals 17 residues. V was clipped by 0 bases and J by 0 bases, with 12 bases between them. Germline V lookup: CDR1 LGHDT, CDR2 YNNKEL (reference sequence). The CDR3 DNA sequence: TGTGCCAGCAGCCAAGAGCTCAGCGTACGCTCCTACAATGAGCAGTTCTTC. Translation: CASSQELSVRSYNEQFF.

The sample holds a few counts of this clonotype. V usage is TRBV3-1 and J usage is TRBJ1-1; D is unresolved. The CDR3 spans 11 residues. Looked up from germline, CDR1 is LGHDT and CDR2 is YNNKEL (reference sequence). Trimming took off 1 base at V and 9 bases at J, with 6 bases between the two ends. DNA for the CDR3: TGTGCCAGCAGCCAAGGAACACAAGCTTTCTTT. It specifies CASSQGTQAFF.

Comments on this clonotype: The conserved closing phenylalanine or tryptophan is absent in this CDR3, likely reflecting a read error. The limits of the CDR3 on the DNA are not certain, so only TCRdb's listed CDR3 is given. This chain uses TRBV29-1 with TRBJ2-4; the table calls TRBD1, which could not be checked here. Ends included, the CDR3 has 11 residues. Germline V gene sequence: CDR1 SQVTM, CDR2 ANQGSEA. This chain's CDR3 is CSVVLWDRGAL.

Only a few counts were recorded for this clonotype. The rearrangement joins TRBV29-1 to TRBJ2-3; 10 bases agree with TRBD2. In germline, CDR1 is SQVTM, CDR2 ANQGSEA. J lost 2 bases, V lost 5 bases, and 10 bases had no gene match. The CDR3 has 16 amino acids. DNA of the CDR3: TGCAGCGTTTTGGGGGGGACTAGCGACCCCACAGATACGCAGTATTTT. Residues: CSVLGGTSDPTDTQYF.

This clonotype came up a few times. The genes are TRBV20-1 and TRBJ1-1, with D uncertain. The CDR3 covers 15 residues. From germline, CDR1 is DFQATT and CDR2 SNEGSKA (reference sequence). V gave up 0 bases and J gave up 5 bases, with 16 bases separating them. CDR3 region: CSARDPRNPITEAFF. The CDR3 DNA reads TGCAGTGCTAGAGATCCCAGGAACCCGATTACTGAAGCTTTCTTT.

The chain has TRBV12-3 or TRBV12-4 and TRBJ2-7; tentatively, D is TRBD1 or TRBD2 (5 bases each). The germline V and J ends were trimmed by 7 bases and 2 bases, with 12 bases remaining between them. The CDR3 totals 13 residues. The CDR3 DNA reads TGTGCCAGCACCCTGGGACGGGCCTACGAGCAGTACTTC. Its translation: CASTLGRAYEQYF.

This sequence joins TRBV7-9 and TRBJ1-2; no firm D call. The CDR3 contains 12 residues. Germline V gene sequence: CDR1 SEHNR, CDR2 FQNEAQ (reference sequence). The V end was cut by 5 bases, the J end by 8 bases, with 12 bases between. CDR3 loop: CASSLPGRGYTF. The CDR3 nucleotides are TGTGCCAGCAGCCTTCCGGGGAGGGGCTACACCTTC. The whole variable domain, filled in from reference TRBV7-9 and TRBJ1-2, reads DTGVSQNPRHKITKRGQNVTFRCDPISEHNRLYWYRQTLGQGPEFLTYFQNEAQLEKSRLLSDRFSAERPKGSFSTLEIQRTEQGDSAMYLCASSLPGRGYTFGSGTRLTVV.

A few counts support this clonotype. CDR3 residues: CATSRDLQFNYGYTF. For the CDR3, the DNA is TGTGCCACCAGCAGAGATCTACAGTTTAACTATGGCTACACCTTC. The V gene is TRBV15, the J gene TRBJ1-2; no reliable D call. This CDR3 has 15 amino acids. The V end was cut by 0 bases, the J end by 1 base, with 9 bases between. Germline V gene lookup returns CDR1 LNHNV and CDR2 YYDKDF (reference sequence).

This clonotype came up once. The gene calls are TRBV27 and TRBJ2-1; TRBD1 matches 7 bases. V lost 3 bases to trimming and J lost 4 bases; unmatched junction nucleotides: 6. CDR1 is MNHEY, CDR2 SMNVEV, per germline (reference sequence). The CDR3 runs to 15 residues. The CDR3 DNA is TGTGCCAGCAGTTTCCAGGGGGTGGGATACAATGAGCAGTTCTTC. It specifies CASSFQGVGYNEQFF.

A single count supports this clonotype. V and J are TRBV20-1 and TRBJ2-2; D not resolved. V lost 5 bases and J lost 0, with 13 bases in between. The CDR3 consists of 15 residues. The germline gives CDR1 DFQATT, CDR2 SNEGSKA (reference sequence). The CDR3 DNA sequence: TGCAGTGCTGCTCCGGGCACCACGAACACCGGGGAGCTGTTTTTT. It specifies CSAAPGTTNTGELFF.

This rearrangement joins TRBV20-1 to TRBJ2-7, with D perhaps being TRBD1 or TRBD2 (5 bases each). Trimming took off 5 bases at V and 1 base at J, with 15 bases between the two ends. The germline V gene has CDR1 DFQATT and CDR2 SNEGSKA (reference sequence). The CDR3 is 14 residues long. The CDR3 DNA reads TGCAGTGCTTCAACTACTAGGGGTTCCTACGAGCAGTACTTC. Translated, it gives CSASTTRGSYEQYF.

This chain links TRBV4-1 with TRBJ1-2; D remains unclear. Trimming removed 2 bases at V and 6 bases at J, with 13 bases between. The CDR3 contains 14 residues. Germline V gives CDR1 MGHRA, CDR2 YSYEKL. The CDR3: CASSQYSLGHGYTF. Here the CDR3 DNA reads TGCGCCAGCAGCCAATACTCCCTTGGGCATGGCTACACCTTC.

In its sample, this clonotype was seen a few times. This chain joins TRBV4-1 and TRBJ2-3; D tentatively fits TRBD1 or TRBD2 (5 bases each). From germline, CDR1 is MGHRA and CDR2 YSYEKL. CDR3 length: 15 amino acids. V was trimmed by 6 bases and J by 1 base, leaving 14 bases between them. The CDR3 here is CASSQGRPGTDTQYF. Here the CDR3 DNA reads TGCGCCAGCAGTCAGGGACGGCCCGGCACAGATACGCAGTATTTT.

This clonotype was seen only a few times. The chain employs TRBV20-1 and TRBJ1-2; weak D call: TRBD1 (5 bases). The V and J ends lost 6 bases and 0 bases respectively, with 20 bases between them. The CDR3 contains 16 residues. Germline values: CDR1 DFQATT, CDR2 SNEGSKA (reference sequence). In DNA form, the CDR3 reads TGCAGTGCCAAGAAACCCGGGGCTAGCTCTAACTATGGCTACACCTTC. This sequence encodes CSAKKPGASSNYGYTF.

This clonotype was recorded at least ten times. V gene TRBV3-1 combines with J gene TRBJ2-3, with D perhaps TRBD2 (7 bases). CDR3 size: 14 residues. Germline lookup yields CDR1 LGHDT and CDR2 YNNKEL (reference sequence). With 4 bases removed from V and 8 bases from J, the gap between germline ends came to 16 bases. The CDR3 protein is CASSPLRGGGTQYF. The DNA of the CDR3 is TGTGCCAGCAGCCCGCTGAGGGGGGGCGGTACGCAGTATTTT.

V and J are TRBV11-2 and TRBJ2-5; D is possibly TRBD1 (7 bases). The germline V and J ends were trimmed by 5 bases and 7 bases, with 14 bases remaining between them. The CDR3 contains 13 residues. Germline CDR1 and CDR2: SGHAT and FQNNGV. DNA of the CDR3: TGTGCCAGCAGCGCCCGACAGGGAGGGACCCAGTACTTC. Protein: CASSARQGGTQYF.

The rearrangement links TRBV10-3 to TRBJ2-1, with D possibly TRBD2 on 6 matching bases. This CDR3 comprises 15 residues. V lost 7 bases and J lost 1, with 14 bases in between. The germline V gene encodes CDR1 ENHRY and CDR2 SYGVKD. CDR3 nucleotides: TGTGCCATCAATCCCGTGGGGGGTTCCTACAATGAGCAGTTCTTC. Its translation: CAINPVGGSYNEQFF.

The chain is built from TRBV4-2 and TRBJ2-2; D is perhaps TRBD1 (5 bases). V shed 2 bases and J shed 3 bases, with 7 bases lying between them. The germline V gene has CDR1 LGHNA and CDR2 YNFKEQ. This CDR3 region has 14 residues. This chain's CDR3 is CASSQQGDTGELFF. The CDR3 coding sequence is TGTGCCAGCAGCCAACAGGGTGACACCGGGGAGCTGTTTTTT.

The V gene is TRBV20-1, the J gene TRBJ1-2; possible D gene TRBD1, 6 bases. V lost 1 base and J 8 bases, leaving 20 bases between the germline ends. This CDR3 comprises 15 residues. In germline, CDR1 is DFQATT, CDR2 SNEGSKA (reference sequence). The CDR3 is CSARVTPGHYTGYTF. CDR3 DNA sequence: TGCAGTGCTAGAGTGACCCCGGGACATTATACGGGCTACACCTTC.

This clonotype was detected a few times. This chain links TRBV20-1 with TRBJ1-5; D is unresolved. Germline CDR1 and CDR2: DFQATT and SNEGSKA (reference sequence). The CDR3 extends over 14 amino acids. Trimming took 0 bases from V and 3 from J, leaving 9 bases between them. The CDR3, as DNA: TGCAGTGCTAGAGATCGAGATTTCAATCAGCCCCAGCATTTT. This gives the protein CSARDRDFNQPQHF.

The sample holds one count of this clonotype. The chain combines TRBV24-1 with TRBJ2-2; tentative D call: TRBD2 (5 bases). Germline V CDR1 and CDR2: KGHDR, SFDVKD. Trimming took 5 bases from V and 3 from J, leaving 12 bases between them. This CDR3 is built from 15 residues. CDR3 protein: CATSVGSSYTGELFF. The CDR3 DNA is TGTGCCACCAGTGTAGGGAGTTCATACACCGGGGAGCTGTTTTTT.